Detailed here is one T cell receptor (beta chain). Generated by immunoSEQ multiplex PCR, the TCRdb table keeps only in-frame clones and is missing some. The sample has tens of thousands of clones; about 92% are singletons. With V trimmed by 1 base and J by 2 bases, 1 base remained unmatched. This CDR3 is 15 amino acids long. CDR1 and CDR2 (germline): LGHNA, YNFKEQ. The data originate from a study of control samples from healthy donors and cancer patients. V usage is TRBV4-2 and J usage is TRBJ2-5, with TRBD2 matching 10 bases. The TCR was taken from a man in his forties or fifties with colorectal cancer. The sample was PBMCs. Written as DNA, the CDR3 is TGTGCCAGCAGCCAAGGACTAGCGGGTCAAGAGACCCAGTACTTC. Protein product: CASSQGLAGQETQYF.